This TCR beta chain emerged from a study of beta chain features in type 1 diabetes. Reverse transcribing all isolated RNA meant expressed TCRB transcripts were sequenced. TCRdb's table, derived via immunoSEQ multiplex PCR, lists solely in-frame clones and lacks some. The table records roughly 150,000 clones, around 10% of them present only once. Purity exceeding 98% was reached by all sorted populations. In this sample, this clone turned up many times. Its antigen is not identified. Other DNA sequences in the same sample also yield this CDR3. Study results and caveats: When Type 1 diabetes patients were examined, their TCRB CDR3s proved moderately but significantly shorter in all four CD4+ subsets.

Trimming left V 4 bases short and J 2 bases short, with 13 bases between. Germline V lookup: CDR1 SGHDT, CDR2 YYEEEE. CDR3 size: 16 residues. This sequence originates from a man younger than 35 in good health. V is TRBV5-6 and J is TRBJ2-6, with D perhaps TRBD2 (6 bases). Specimen: central memory CD4+ T cells from blood. CDR3 nucleotides: TGTGCCAGCAGCCTCCCCCCGGGGGCTGGGGCCAACGTCCTGACTTTC. This sequence encodes CASSLPPGAGANVLTF.